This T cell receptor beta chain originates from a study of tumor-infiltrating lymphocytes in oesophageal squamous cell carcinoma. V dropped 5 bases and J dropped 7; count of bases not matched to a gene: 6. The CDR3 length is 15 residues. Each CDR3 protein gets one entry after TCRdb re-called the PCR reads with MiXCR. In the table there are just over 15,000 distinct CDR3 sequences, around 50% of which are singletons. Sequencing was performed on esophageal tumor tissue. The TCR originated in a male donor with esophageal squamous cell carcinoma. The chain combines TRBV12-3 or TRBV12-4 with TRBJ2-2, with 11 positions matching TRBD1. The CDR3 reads CASSPGQGVGGELFF. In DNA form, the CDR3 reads TGTGCCAGCAGTCCGGGACAGGGGGTAGGCGGGGAGCTGTTTTTT.